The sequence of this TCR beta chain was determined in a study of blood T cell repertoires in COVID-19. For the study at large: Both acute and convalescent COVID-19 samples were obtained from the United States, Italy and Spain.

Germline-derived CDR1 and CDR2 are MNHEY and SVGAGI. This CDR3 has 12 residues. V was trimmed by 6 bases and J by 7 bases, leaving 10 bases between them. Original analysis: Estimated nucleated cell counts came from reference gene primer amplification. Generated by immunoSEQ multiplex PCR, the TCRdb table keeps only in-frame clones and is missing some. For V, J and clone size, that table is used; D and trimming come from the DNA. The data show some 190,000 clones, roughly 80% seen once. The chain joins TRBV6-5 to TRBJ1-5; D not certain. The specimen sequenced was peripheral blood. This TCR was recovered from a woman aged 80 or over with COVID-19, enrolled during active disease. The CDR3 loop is CASRDGYQPQHF. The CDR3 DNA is TGTGCCAGCAGAGACGGGTACCAGCCCCAGCATTTT.